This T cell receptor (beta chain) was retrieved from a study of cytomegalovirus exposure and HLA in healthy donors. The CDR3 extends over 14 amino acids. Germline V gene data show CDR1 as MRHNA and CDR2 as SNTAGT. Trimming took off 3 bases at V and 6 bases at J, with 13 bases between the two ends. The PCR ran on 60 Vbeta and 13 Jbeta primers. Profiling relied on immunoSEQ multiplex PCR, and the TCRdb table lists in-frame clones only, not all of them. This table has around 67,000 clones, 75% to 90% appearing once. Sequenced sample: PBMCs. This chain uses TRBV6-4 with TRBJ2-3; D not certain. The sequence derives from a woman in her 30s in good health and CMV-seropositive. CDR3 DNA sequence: TGTGCCAGCAGTGAGACAAGAAGGTCGGATACGCAGTATTTT. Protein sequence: CASSETRRSDTQYF.